This record covers a single T cell receptor (beta chain). Its antigen is not identified. This entry belongs to a study of cytomegalovirus exposure and HLA in healthy donors. The study's findings and limits: Most TCR beta V segments were productive about 90% or about 30% of the time in an earlier analysis.

V shed 4 bases and J shed 2 bases, with 3 bases lying between them. The CDR3 has 11 residues. From germline, CDR1 is SGHAT and CDR2 FQNNGV. PCR primers comprised 60 Vbeta and 13 Jbeta primers. Sequenced by immunoSEQ multiplex PCR; TCRdb stores in-frame clones only, minus some. The top ten hold approximately 4% of the sample, which has 150,000 to 160,000 clones, 60% to 85% seen once. The chain combines TRBV11-2 with TRBJ2-7; D remains unclear. The sequence derives from a woman aged 40-49 years in good health and CMV-seronegative. The sequencing input was PBMCs. CDR3 nucleotide sequence: TGTGCCAGCAGCTCCACCTACGAGCAGTACTTC. Amino acids: CASSSTYEQYF.